This T cell receptor beta chain came from a study of blood T cell repertoires in COVID-19. Original processing notes: How many nucleated cells were present was estimated from reference gene primer amplification. The method was immunoSEQ multiplex PCR; TCRdb's version includes in-frame clones alone and lacks a portion of them. V, J and clone size were drawn from that table, and D and trimming were deduced from the DNA. The repertoire holds some 170,000 clones, with roughly 85% as singletons. The CDR3 is 12 residues long. Trimming cost V 6 bases and J 6 bases, with 12 bases left between them. Germline CDR1 reads LGHDT; CDR2 reads YNNKEL (reference sequence).

The TCR originated in a man aged 35 to 55 with acute or convalescent COVID-19. This chain links TRBV3-1 (or the pseudogene TRBV3-2) with TRBJ2-7, with D possibly TRBD1 on 6 matching bases. The sample consisted of peripheral blood. The CDR3 DNA reads TGTGCCAGCAGTTACAGGGTTGGCGAGCAGTACTTC. It specifies CASSYRVGEQYF.